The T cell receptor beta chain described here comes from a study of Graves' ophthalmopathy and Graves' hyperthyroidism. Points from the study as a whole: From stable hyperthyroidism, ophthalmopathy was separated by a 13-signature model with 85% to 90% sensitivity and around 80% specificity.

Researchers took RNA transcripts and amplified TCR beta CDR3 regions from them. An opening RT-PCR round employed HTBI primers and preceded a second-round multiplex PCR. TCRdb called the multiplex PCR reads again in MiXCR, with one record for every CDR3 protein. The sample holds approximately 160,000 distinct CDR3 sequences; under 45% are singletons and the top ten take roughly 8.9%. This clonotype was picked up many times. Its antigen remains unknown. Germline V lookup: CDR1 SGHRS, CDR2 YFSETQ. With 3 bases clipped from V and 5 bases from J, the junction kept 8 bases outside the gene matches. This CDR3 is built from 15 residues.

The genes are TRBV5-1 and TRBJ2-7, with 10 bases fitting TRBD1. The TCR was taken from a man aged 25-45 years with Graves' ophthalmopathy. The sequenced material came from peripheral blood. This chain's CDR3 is CASSYSGTGVNEQYF. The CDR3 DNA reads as TGCGCCAGCAGCTACTCCGGGACAGGGGTAAACGAGCAGTACTTC.